These 4 T cell receptor beta chains were sequenced from one sample in a study of shared clonotypes between healthy human individuals. Sequencing used immunoSEQ multiplex PCR; TCRdb keeps in-frame clones, though not all of them. The sample lists around 700,000 clones, 73% occurring once. The specimen was memory CD4+ T cells sorted from blood. As to subset: CD45RA-negative fraction. The receptors here all came from a woman under 40 in good health.

The V gene is TRBV19, the J gene TRBJ2-2, with 11 nucleotides matching TRBD2. From germline, CDR1 is LNHDA and CDR2 SQIVND (reference sequence). The CDR3 totals 16 residues. V was clipped by 8 bases and J by 2 bases; unmatched bases: 7. The CDR3 spells CASGSSGRPNTGELFF. CDR3 in DNA: TGTGCCAGTGGTTCTAGCGGGAGGCCCAACACCGGGGAGCTGTTTTTT.

CDR3 in amino acids: CASSEGQADLDQPQHF. CDR3 nucleotides: TGTGCCAGCAGTGAAGGCCAGGCTGATCTGGATCAGCCCCAGCATTTT. The chain has TRBV25-1 and TRBJ1-5, with D hard to call. Germline lookup yields CDR1 MGHDK and CDR2 SYGVNS. The V end lost 2 bases, the J end lost 5 bases, and 16 bases lay between the germline ends. The CDR3 runs 16 residues.

The chain is built from TRBV28 and TRBJ2-1, with D hard to call. CDR1 MDHEN and CDR2 SYDVKM come from the germline V gene. The CDR3 totals 15 residues. V was pared by 3 bases and J by 7 bases, with 16 bases between. In DNA, the CDR3 is TGTGCCAGCAGTTTTAGGTGGGCTAGAACTAATGAGCAGTTCTTC. Its translation: CASSFRWARTNEQFF.

This chain uses TRBV2 with TRBJ2-3; D gene uncertain. The CDR3 runs 13 residues. CDR1 and CDR2 (germline): SNHLY, FYNNEI. The ends were cut back, 1 base at V and 7 bases at J, with 9 bases in the middle. The CDR3 loop is CASSEVLTNTQYF. CDR3 DNA sequence: TGTGCCAGCAGTGAAGTGCTTACCAATACGCAGTATTTT.